Listed below are T cell receptor beta chains from one sample, sequenced in a study of cytomegalovirus exposure and HLA in healthy donors. Measured with immunoSEQ multiplex PCR; TCRdb has only the in-frame clones, and not every one. The sample records 45,000 to 65,000 clones, 60% to 80% being singletons. Sequencing was performed on PBMCs. These receptors were collected from a woman between 40 and 55 years old in good health and CMV-seropositive. Each CDR3 is given with its conserved first and last residue. The order of the fields is D gene, V gene, clone size, J gene, CDR3 protein, CDR3 DNA. A D gene is named only where the DNA matches it firmly. The size field is filled for only some rows; it gives once, few, many or a size class.

TRBD1	TRBV5-1	few	TRBJ1-1	CASSLAQGAEAFF	TGCGCCAGCAGCTTGGCGCAGGGGGCGGAAGCTTTCTTT
.	TRBV6-6	.	TRBJ1-6	CASSYSHTNNSPLHF	TGTGCCAGCAGTTATTCCCACACAAACAATTCACCCCTCCACTTT
TRBD2	TRBV9	.	TRBJ2-7	CASSVGGGEQYF	TGTGCCAGCAGCGTGGGGGGAGGGGAGCAGTACTTC
TRBD1	TRBV16	.	TRBJ1-5	CASSQWGQGSNQPQHF	TGTGCCAGCAGCCAATGGGGACAGGGGTCTAATCAGCCCCAGCATTTT
TRBD1	TRBV7-2	few	TRBJ1-1	CASSLTITGGAEAFF	TGTGCCAGCAGCTTAACAATAACAGGGGGGGCTGAAGCTTTCTTT
.	TRBV30	.	TRBJ1-2	CAWSVRGRDYGYTF	TGTGCCTGGAGTGTACGAGGCAGGGACTATGGCTACACCTTC
.	TRBV6-5	.	TRBJ2-7	CASRISGKGSEQYF	TGTGCCAGCAGGATTTCAGGGAAGGGCAGCGAGCAGTACTTC
.	TRBV9	.	TRBJ2-7	CASSVEDGGAQYF	TGTGCCAGCAGCGTAGAGGATGGCGGTGCGCAGTACTTC
.	TRBV5-4	.	TRBJ1-1	CASSLAGGADTEAFF	TGTGCCAGCAGCTTGGCGGGGGGCGCAGACACTGAAGCTTTCTTT
.	TRBV12-5	.	TRBJ1-1	CASGRRGSMNTEAFF	TGTGCTAGTGGCCGAAGGGGGTCCATGAACACTGAAGCTTTCTTT
TRBD1	TRBV7-3	once	TRBJ1-1	CASSSPGTGVTEAFF	TGTGCCAGCAGCTCCCCCGGGACAGGAGTCACTGAAGCTTTCTTT
.	TRBV7-2	few	TRBJ2-7	CASSLVQGSDEQYF	TGTGCCAGCAGCTTAGTCCAGGGGTCTGACGAGCAGTACTTC
TRBD1	TRBV6-5	.	TRBJ1-4	CASRDRGPNEKLFF	TGTGCCAGCAGGGACAGGGGTCCTAATGAAAAACTGTTTTTT
.	TRBV11-2	few	TRBJ1-1	CASSPERGAAFF	TGTGCCAGCAGCCCAGAGCGGGGGGCAGCTTTCTTT
.	TRBV29-1	.	TRBJ1-1	CSVYRPLNTEAFF	TGCAGCGTTTATCGTCCCCTGAACACTGAAGCTTTCTTT
.	TRBV18	.	TRBJ1-3	CASSPDTTGNTIYF	TGTGCCAGCTCACCAGACACGACAGGAAACACCATATATTTT
.	TRBV6-5	few	TRBJ2-7	CAVKAEDYYGLQQYF	TGTGCCGTCAAGGCGGAAGACTACTACGGGTTACAGCAGTACTTC
.	TRBV30	.	TRBJ1-5	CAWSGQNNQPQHF	TGTGCCTGGAGTGGACAGAACAATCAGCCCCAGCATTTT
TRBD1	TRBV9	.	TRBJ2-1	CASSAGQFSYNEQFF	TGTGCCAGCAGCGCGGGACAGTTCTCCTACAATGAGCAGTTCTTC
.	TRBV28	.	TRBJ1-2	CASRQVNYGYTF	TGTGCCAGCAGACAGGTTAACTATGGCTACACCTTC
TRBD2	TRBV13	.	TRBJ2-3	CASSLPWSLAGGSTDTQYF	TGTGCCAGCAGCCTCCCCTGGAGCCTAGCGGGGGGTAGCACAGATACGCAGTATTTT
TRBD2	TRBV5-1	once	TRBJ2-7	CASSLASGGANVYEQYF	TGCGCCAGCAGCTTGGCTAGCGGGGGGGCTAACGTCTACGAGCAGTACTTC
TRBD1	TRBV11-2	few	TRBJ1-5	CASSQGQVDQPQHF	TGTGCCAGCAGCCAAGGACAGGTCGATCAGCCCCAGCATTTT
TRBD1	TRBV10-2	.	TRBJ1-3	CASRGLQGASGNTIYF	TGCGCCAGCAGGGGCCTTCAGGGGGCTTCAGGAAACACCATATATTTT
.	TRBV5-6	.	TRBJ1-1	CASSKTGKAFF	TGTGCCAGCAGTAAAACAGGGAAGGCTTTCTTT
TRBD2	TRBV4-3	.	TRBJ2-1	CASSQDVAGGPYNEQFF	TGCGCCAGCAGCCAAGATGTGGCGGGGGGGCCCTACAATGAGCAGTTCTTC
.	TRBV6-5	.	TRBJ2-2	CASSYGQGKGELFF	TGTGCCAGCAGTTACGGCCAGGGGAAGGGGGAGCTGTTTTTT
.	TRBV10-3	few	TRBJ1-2	CAISDTGAGYTF	TGTGCCATCAGTGACACGGGTGCGGGCTACACCTTC
.	TRBV28	once	TRBJ2-1	CASSSGLDHNEQFF	TGTGCCAGCAGTTCGGGACTGGACCACAATGAGCAGTTCTTC
.	TRBV19	few	TRBJ1-2	CASSILTGYGYTF	TGTGCCAGTAGTATACTCACGGGCTATGGCTACACCTTC
.	TRBV4-2	.	TRBJ2-5	CASSKKSIQETQYF	TGTGCCAGCAGTAAAAAGTCTATCCAAGAGACCCAGTACTTC
TRBD2	TRBV30	.	TRBJ2-7	CAWRGDLAGVGYEQYF	TGTGCCTGGAGGGGTGACCTAGCGGGGGTGGGCTACGAGCAGTACTTC
TRBD2	TRBV7-2	.	TRBJ2-5	CASSGLAGVGTQYF	TGTGCCAGCAGCGGACTAGCGGGGGTGGGGACCCAGTACTTC
.	TRBV7-3	.	TRBJ1-2	CASSPLRRRCTF	TGTGCCAGCAGCCCCCTTCGGAGAAGATGCACCTTC
TRBD1	TRBV5-6	.	TRBJ1-2	CASSLGGLNYGYTF	TGTGCCAGCAGCTTAGGGGGCCTTAACTATGGCTACACCTTC
.	TRBV2	.	TRBJ2-7	CASREASRRYEQYF	TGTGCCAGCAGGGAGGCATCGCGGAGGTACGAGCAGTACTTC
.	TRBV4-2	.	TRBJ2-5	CASSRRGGETQYF	TGTGCCAGCAGCCGACGCGGAGGGGAGACCCAGTACTTC
TRBD2	TRBV5-1	.	TRBJ2-1	CASSTSLGGAGEQFF	TGCGCCAGCAGCACCTCTCTCGGGGGGGCCGGTGAGCAGTTCTTC
TRBD1	TRBV30	.	TRBJ1-4	CAWSTGTGHEKLFF	TGTGCCTGGAGTACCGGGACAGGGCATGAAAAACTGTTTTTT
.	TRBV7-6	.	TRBJ1-4	CASSLETGHREKLFF	TGTGCCAGCAGCTTAGAAACAGGGCATCGGGAAAAACTGTTTTTT
TRBD1	TRBV5-1	.	TRBJ1-1	CASSLAGTAPEAFF	TGCGCCAGCAGCTTAGCCGGGACAGCTCCTGAAGCTTTCTTT
TRBD1	TRBV7-2	.	TRBJ1-6	CASSFGQGTNSPLHF	TGTGCCAGCAGCTTCGGACAGGGGACGAATTCACCCCTCCACTTT
.	TRBV19	.	TRBJ1-6	CASRLIGDSPLHF	TGTGCCAGTAGGTTGATCGGTGATTCACCCCTCCACTTT
.	TRBV9	few	TRBJ2-3	CASSVEGWGTDTQYF	TGTGCCAGCAGCGTAGAGGGGTGGGGCACAGATACGCAGTATTTT
TRBD2	TRBV7-6	few	TRBJ2-7	CASSLLAGGTLAEQYF	TGTGCCAGCAGCTTATTAGCGGGGGGGACCTTGGCCGAGCAGTACTTC
TRBD2	TRBV9	.	TRBJ2-3	CASSPSTGGLNTQYF	TGTGCCAGCAGCCCGAGTACGGGGGGGCTTAATACGCAGTATTTT
TRBD1	TRBV2	once	TRBJ1-4	CASRPSRDRTNEKLFF	TGTGCCAGCAGGCCAAGTCGGGACAGAACTAATGAAAAACTGTTTTTT
.	TRBV6-1	few	TRBJ1-2	CASRRDSVSTGYTF	TGTGCCAGCAGGCGGGACTCCGTATCGACTGGCTACACCTTC
.	TRBV11-2	.	TRBJ1-1	CASSLAGPGEAFF	TGTGCCAGCAGCTTAGCTGGGCCAGGGGAAGCTTTCTTT
.	TRBV6-5	few	TRBJ2-7	CASCIRLGPAHEQYF	TGTGCCAGCTGCATTCGTCTGGGGCCGGCTCACGAGCAGTACTTC
TRBD1	TRBV18	.	TRBJ1-3	CASTLDRGSGNTIYF	TGTGCCAGCACCCTTGACAGGGGATCTGGAAACACCATATATTTT
.	TRBV4-2	once	TRBJ2-5	CASSQDQAGSPETQYF	TGTGCCAGCAGCCAAGACCAGGCGGGGTCCCCAGAGACCCAGTACTTC
.	TRBV7-2	.	TRBJ2-5	CASRSPSAGETQYF	TGTGCCAGCAGATCTCCTAGCGCAGGCGAGACCCAGTACTTC
.	TRBV5-6	.	TRBJ1-4	CASSRGATNEKLFF	TGTGCCAGCAGCCGAGGCGCAACTAATGAAAAACTGTTTTTT